This T cell receptor beta chain comes out of a study of T cell responses to AZD1222 COVID-19 vaccine. Findings and caveats of the study: The donors showed a predominance of white British ancestry and of females, with possible underestimation of clonal diversity. The study found vaccine-associated CD4 TCRs spanning spike, dominant at 160-218 and 743-854. It was only after the peak T cell response that any repertoires were sampled. Increases in Spike-specific TCR breadth and depth were seen after two AZD1222 doses.

This clone has more than one count but fewer than ten. Antigen unknown. The V and J ends lost 3 bases and 3 bases respectively, with 9 bases between them. The CDR3 has 13 residues. CDR1 and CDR2 (germline): SGHTA, FQGNSA. Sequencing used immunoSEQ multiplex PCR; TCRdb keeps in-frame clones, though not all of them. The table records 60,000 to 80,000 clones, approximately 85% of them present only once. This specimen was peripheral blood, taken on day 0 of AZD1222 vaccination. The chain has TRBV7-2 and TRBJ2-7; D gene unclear. The source of this sequence is an adult in good health. The CDR3 DNA reads TGTGCCAGCAGCTTGCCGGAAGTCTACGAGCAGTACTTC. This translates into CASSLPEVYEQYF. The whole variable domain, filled in from reference TRBV7-2 and TRBJ2-7, reads GAGVSQSPSNKVTEKGKDVELRCDPISGHTALYWYRQSLGQGLEFLIYFQGNSAPDKSGLPSDRFSAERTGGSVSTLTIQRTQQEDSAVYLCASSLPEVYEQYFGPGTRLTVT.